A selection of T cell receptor beta chains follows, all from one sample in a study of response to subunit inactivated influenza vaccine. Each CDR3 protein is one row after TCRdb ran MiXCR on the RT-PCR reads. The sample shows approximately 490,000 distinct CDR3 sequences, less than 7.5% of them seen only once. Sequencing was performed on PBMCs from blood, taken approximately 25 months after vaccination. All receptors derive from a man in his fifties or sixties who received an inactivated influenza vaccine. Both conserved end residues are part of each CDR3. D genes are given only for firm matches. Size is omitted from some rows. Given values are once, few, many or a class for expanded clones.

TGCAGTGCGAGCGGCTCCCCGGGGACTCTACTCTGGAATGAGCAGTTCTTC | CSASGSPGTLLWNEQFF | TRBJ2-1 | few | TRBV20-1 | -
TGTGCCAGCAGTTTTACCGGAGATACGCAGTATTTT | CASSFTGDTQYF | TRBJ2-3 | - | TRBV12-3/TRBV12-4 | -
TGCGCCAGCAGCCAAGATGGGACCGGATGGGAGACCCAGTACTTC | CASSQDGTGWETQYF | TRBJ2-5 | few | TRBV4-3 | -
TGTGCCAGCAGCTCGGGGGGCAGCCCCCAAGAGACCCAGTACTTC | CASSSGGSPQETQYF | TRBJ2-5 | - | TRBV11-3 | -
TGTGCCTGGAGTGTTCAGGGCTCCTACGAGCAGTACTTC | CAWSVQGSYEQYF | TRBJ2-7 | - | TRBV30 | -
TGTGCCAGCAGCCAAGGAACAGAGTTCACTGAAGCTTTCTTT | CASSQGTEFTEAFF | TRBJ1-1 | - | TRBV4-2 | -
TGTGCCGGGTTCCGAGGGCGTAATGAAAAACTGTTTTTT | CAGFRGRNEKLFF | TRBJ1-4 | many | TRBV2 | -
TGCAGTGGTAGCCGGGACAGGGGATTTTCACCCCTCCACTTT | CSGSRDRGFSPLHF | TRBJ1-6 | - | TRBV20-1 | TRBD1
TGTGCCAGCAGCGTCCAACTAGCGGCCTCGCGGTCCTACAATGAGCAGTTCTTC | CASSVQLAASRSYNEQFF | TRBJ2-1 | few | TRBV9 | TRBD2
TGTGCCAGCAGCAGGTCGGGGGCAGGGGGGATCAATGAGCAGTTCTTC | CASSRSGAGGINEQFF | TRBJ2-1 | few | TRBV7-6 | -
TGTGCCAGCAGTACCCAGAGCTTTGCTGAAGCTTTCTTT | CASSTQSFAEAFF | TRBJ1-1 | many | TRBV6-2/TRBV6-3 | -
TGTGCCAGCAGCGCCGCGACAGGGATGGATGAAAAACTGTTTTTT | CASSAATGMDEKLFF | TRBJ1-4 | - | TRBV9 | TRBD1
TGTGCCAGCAGCTTACACGGATACAATGAGCAGTTCTTC | CASSLHGYNEQFF | TRBJ2-1 | many | TRBV11-2 | -
TGTGCCAGCAGCTTAGCCTTGGACATATCCTACAATGAGCAGTTCTTC | CASSLALDISYNEQFF | TRBJ2-1 | few | TRBV7-2 | -
TGTGCCAGCTCACCAGTGGCCCTCATTAGCGTAGCCAAAAACATTCAGTACTTC | CASSPVALISVAKNIQYF | TRBJ2-4 | many | TRBV18 | -
TGTGCCAGCAGCAAAAGTTCAGCGGGGGGCGGCGAGCAGTACTTC | CASSKSSAGGGEQYF | TRBJ2-7 | few | TRBV7-2 | TRBD2
TGCAGTGCTAATGGGGCAGCAACTAATGAAAAACTGTTTTTT | CSANGAATNEKLFF | TRBJ1-4 | few | TRBV20-1 | -
TGCGCCAGCAGCGGTCGGACGGTGAACACTGAAGCTTTCTTT | CASSGRTVNTEAFF | TRBJ1-1 | many | TRBV4-1 | -
TGTGCCAGCAGCACTCCCTACCGCGGGGATACGCAGTATTTT | CASSTPYRGDTQYF | TRBJ2-3 | - | TRBV11-2 | -
TGTGCCAGCAGTCCGAGGACTAGCGGGCCTGGCAATGAGCAGTTCTTC | CASSPRTSGPGNEQFF | TRBJ2-1 | - | TRBV6-1 | TRBD2
TGTGCCAGCAGTCGCGGGACTAGCGGGAGAAATGAGCAGTTCTTC | CASSRGTSGRNEQFF | TRBJ2-1 | - | TRBV5-4 | TRBD2
TGTGCCAGCAGTCTTCGTCTACGATCCGGGGAGCTGTTTTTT | CASSLRLRSGELFF | TRBJ2-2 | few | TRBV12-3/TRBV12-4 | -
TGTGCCACCAGAGGGATTAACACTGAAGCTTTCTTT | CATRGINTEAFF | TRBJ1-1 | - | TRBV24-1 | -
TGCAGTGCCACCCTAGCTGGTCGTGAAAAACTGTTTTTT | CSATLAGREKLFF | TRBJ1-4 | few | TRBV20-1 | -
TGCAGTGCTAGAGATGGCCACAGGGGTTACGAGCAGTACTTC | CSARDGHRGYEQYF | TRBJ2-7 | few | TRBV20-1 | TRBD1
TGTGCCAGCAGCGCCGACAGAAAAGGAAACTATGGCTACACCTTC | CASSADRKGNYGYTF | TRBJ1-2 | - | TRBV5-4 | -
TGCGCCAGCAGCCAAGATGGGGCGGTTTCCTACAATGAGCAGTTCTTC | CASSQDGAVSYNEQFF | TRBJ2-1 | - | TRBV4-3 | -
TGTGCCAGCAGCTTGGAGCGAACTAGCTGGGAGACCCAGTACTTC | CASSLERTSWETQYF | TRBJ2-5 | few | TRBV5-6 | -
TGTGCCAGCAGCTCCCGCCGGGTCCAGGGCTGGGCAGATACGCAGTATTTT | CASSSRRVQGWADTQYF | TRBJ2-3 | few | TRBV7-9 | -
TGTGCCATCAGTGACGCGGGGCGGAATCAGCCCCAGCATTTT | CAISDAGRNQPQHF | TRBJ1-5 | - | TRBV10-3 | -
TGTGCCAGCAGCATCAGGGCGTTTAATGAAAAACTGTTTTTT | CASSIRAFNEKLFF | TRBJ1-4 | few | TRBV7-9 | -
TGTGCCAGCAGCCGTCCCGACAGGGGTCCCTTCTACGAGCAGTACTTC | CASSRPDRGPFYEQYF | TRBJ2-7 | - | TRBV7-9 | TRBD1
- | CASSKWGQGARPNTEAFF | TRBJ1-1 | few | TRBV21-1 | -
TGCGCCAGCAGCCAAGGTGAACCGTCCCCGCTCTACGAGCAGTACTTC | CASSQGEPSPLYEQYF | TRBJ2-7 | - | TRBV4-3 | -
TGCGCCAGCAGCTCATATCAGGATTCGAGGGAGCAGTACTTC | CASSSYQDSREQYF | TRBJ2-7 | many | TRBV5-1 | -
TGTGCCACCAGCAGATTCAGGGACAGGGAAGAGGAAAAACTGTTTTTT | CATSRFRDREEEKLFF | TRBJ1-4 | few | TRBV15 | TRBD1
TGCGCCAGCAGCTTGGGCACCACGGTGAACACTGAAGCTTTCTTT | CASSLGTTVNTEAFF | TRBJ1-1 | - | TRBV5-1 | -
TGTGCCAGCACGGGGACAGCGCCCACCGGGGAGCTGTTTTTT | CASTGTAPTGELFF | TRBJ2-2 | few | TRBV28 | TRBD1
TGCGCCAGCGAGACATTTGATACCTCGAACACCGGGGAGCTGTTTTTT | CASETFDTSNTGELFF | TRBJ2-2 | - | TRBV5-1 | -
TGTGCCAGCAGCCACGACAGGGGCACTATCCCCGGGGAGCTGTTTTTT | CASSHDRGTIPGELFF | TRBJ2-2 | - | TRBV3-1 | TRBD1
TGTGCCAGCAGCCGGACAGGGGGCTCCTACAATGAGCAGTTCTTC | CASSRTGGSYNEQFF | TRBJ2-1 | many | TRBV19 | TRBD1
TGTGCCAGTAATAACCAAGGCAGTAACACCGGGGAGCTGTTTTTT | CASNNQGSNTGELFF | TRBJ2-2 | - | TRBV19 | -
TGTGCCAGCAGCCTAACCCGGGACGACACAGATACGCAGTATTTT | CASSLTRDDTDTQYF | TRBJ2-3 | - | TRBV7-3 | -
TGTGCCAGCAGCAAATCGGGGGATAGGGCTGACGAGCAGTACTTC | CASSKSGDRADEQYF | TRBJ2-7 | few | TRBV21-1 | -
TGTGCCAGCAGTTCCGGACTAGCGGACGAGTTCTTC | CASSSGLADEFF | TRBJ2-1 | few | TRBV6-2/TRBV6-3 | TRBD2
TGTGCCAGCAGCTTAACCCGACGGATACAAGAGACCCAGTACTTC | CASSLTRRIQETQYF | TRBJ2-5 | - | TRBV11-2 | -
TGTGCCAGCAGCCTACCGTCCAGCGGGGGTTACAATGAGCAGTTCTTC | CASSLPSSGGYNEQFF | TRBJ2-1 | - | TRBV7-6 | TRBD2
TGCGCCAGCAGCCAAGATACTAGCGGGGTGTCAGATACGCAGTATTTT | CASSQDTSGVSDTQYF | TRBJ2-3 | few | TRBV4-3 | TRBD2
TGTGCCAGCAGGGCTGGGACAGGGCGGGCTAGCACAGATACGCAGTATTTT | CASRAGTGRASTDTQYF | TRBJ2-3 | few | TRBV2 | TRBD1
TGCGCCAGCAGCGGGAGACTCTCGAACACCGGGGAGCTGTTTTTT | CASSGRLSNTGELFF | TRBJ2-2 | few | TRBV5-1 | -
TGTGCCAGCAGCCAAACACCTCGGACTAGCGGGATTGAGGAGCTGTTTTTT | CASSQTPRTSGIEELFF | TRBJ2-2 | many | TRBV4-2 | TRBD2
TGCAGCGTTGAAGATGGGTTTGTGGCAGGCCCCACCTCTGAGCAGTTCTTC | CSVEDGFVAGPTSEQFF | TRBJ2-1 | - | TRBV29-1 | -
TGTGCCAGCAGCCATCCGGACAGGGCGGACTATGGCTACACCTTC | CASSHPDRADYGYTF | TRBJ1-2 | - | TRBV4-2 | TRBD1
TGTGCCAGCAGCTTGTCGGGGACAGTCGGCACCGGGGAGCTGTTTTTT | CASSLSGTVGTGELFF | TRBJ2-2 | - | TRBV7-8 | TRBD1
TGCGCCAGCAGCTGGGGGACAGGGGGCTCTTTAGAGACCCAGTACTTC | CASSWGTGGSLETQYF | TRBJ2-5 | few | TRBV5-1 | TRBD1